These 32 T cell receptor beta chains share one sample of origin, sequenced in a study of beta chain features in type 1 diabetes. Study-wide points: Patients with Type 1 diabetes showed moderately but significantly shorter TCRB CDR3s in all four CD4+ subsets.

Their antigens are not known. The authors reverse transcribed all of the isolated RNA, so sequencing captured expressed TCRB transcripts. The table came from immunoSEQ multiplex PCR; TCRdb's copy has only in-frame clones and leaves some out. The sample holds around 40,000 clones, 66% seen once. The sample comprised Tregs from blood. Receptor source: a young man with type 1 diabetes. Some clones in this sample may be carry-over from other donors' samples.

This rearrangement joins TRBV7-3 to TRBJ2-3, with 10 bases matching TRBD1. Germline V lookup: CDR1 SGHTA, CDR2 FQGTGA. This CDR3 has 15 amino acids. Unmatched junction bases numbered 2, after V lost 0 bases and J lost 5 bases. CDR3 sequence: CASSLTGTGVDTQYF. The CDR3, as DNA: TGTGCCAGCAGCTTAACGGGGACAGGGGTAGATACGCAGTATTTT.

The chain employs TRBV2 and TRBJ2-7; no reliable D call. Trimming cost V 6 bases and J 3 bases, with 9 bases left between them. Per the germline V gene, CDR1 is SNHLY and CDR2 is FYNNEI. The CDR3 consists of 12 residues. The CDR3 nucleotides are TGTGCCAGCAGGGCTCTTCACTACGAGCAGTACTTC. Translated: CASRALHYEQYF. The whole variable domain, filled in from reference TRBV2 and TRBJ2-7, reads EPEVTQTPSHQVTQMGQEVILRCVPISNHLYFYWYRQILGQKVEFLVSFYNNEISEKSEIFDDQFSVERPDGSNFTLKIRSTKLEDSAMYFCASRALHYEQYFGPGTRLTVT.

For this clone: Other DNA sequences in this sample translate to the same CDR3. The genes are TRBV2 and TRBJ2-2; 8 nucleotides line up with TRBD1. Unmatched junction bases numbered 2, after V lost 6 bases and J lost 5 bases. This CDR3 region has 13 residues. CDR1 and CDR2 from the germline V gene are SNHLY and FYNNEI. The CDR3: CASSGQGTGELFF. DNA for the CDR3: TGTGCCAGCAGCGGACAGGGTACCGGGGAGCTGTTTTTT.

The chain is built from TRBV2 and TRBJ1-3; 9 bases match TRBD1. The CDR3 totals 15 residues. The germline V gene encodes CDR1 SNHLY and CDR2 FYNNEI. V lost 5 bases to trimming and J lost 4 bases; unmatched junction nucleotides: 6. In nucleotides, the CDR3 is TGTGCCAGCAGTTCGACAGGGGGAACGGGAAACACCATATATTTT. Translation: CASSSTGGTGNTIYF. The full variable domain, with the rest looked up from reference TRBV2 and TRBJ1-3, is EPEVTQTPSHQVTQMGQEVILRCVPISNHLYFYWYRQILGQKVEFLVSFYNNEISEKSEIFDDQFSVERPDGSNFTLKIRSTKLEDSAMYFCASSSTGGTGNTIYFGEGSWLTVV.

This clone was observed a few times. The gene calls are TRBV7-2 and TRBJ2-5; 9 bases map to TRBD1. Looked up from germline, CDR1 is SGHTA and CDR2 is FQGNSA. V lost 6 bases to trimming and J lost 7 bases; unmatched junction nucleotides: 9. This CDR3 is 14 amino acids long. This CDR3 is CASSPQGAMGTQYF. The DNA for the CDR3 is TGTGCCAGCAGTCCACAGGGGGCGATGGGGACCCAGTACTTC.

There are a few counts of this clone. The chain joins TRBV6-1 to TRBJ2-5; no firm D call. The V gene's germline CDR1 is MNHNS and CDR2 SASEGT. The CDR3 consists of 16 residues. Trimming stripped 0 bases from V and 1 base from J, with 12 bases between. DNA for the CDR3: TGTGCCAGCAGTGAAGCCCGGAGCCCGGGCCAAGAGACCCAGTACTTC. Translated: CASSEARSPGQETQYF.

The CDR3 bases are TGCGCCAGCAGCTCTCAGGGGGCATACACTGAAGCTTTCTTT. As protein: CASSSQGAYTEAFF. This sequence joins TRBV5-1 and TRBJ1-1, with 8 bases that match TRBD1. The V segment lost 3 bases and the J segment 3 bases; nucleotides outside the gene matches: 4. Germline CDR1 and CDR2: SGHRS and YFSETQ. CDR3 length: 14 amino acids.

V and J are TRBV7-2 and TRBJ2-3; 13 bases align to TRBD2. Trimming at V came to 1 base and at J to 11 bases, leaving 9 bases not matched to a gene. The germline V gene has CDR1 SGHTA and CDR2 FQGNSA. The CDR3 is made up of 16 amino acids. CDR3 sequence reads: CASSLDGLAGERGQYF. In DNA, the CDR3 is TGTGCCAGCAGCTTAGATGGACTAGCGGGGGAAAGAGGGCAGTATTTT.

The gene calls are TRBV10-3 and TRBJ2-3, with 8 bases aligning to TRBD2. Trimming took 4 bases from V and 1 from J; bases not matched to a gene: 13. The germline CDR1 and CDR2 sequences are ENHRY and SYGVKD. CDR3 size: 18 residues. CDR3 amino acids: CAISVSSGTGSGTDTQYF. The CDR3, as DNA: TGTGCCATCAGTGTTAGTAGCGGGACTGGTAGTGGCACAGATACGCAGTATTTT.

V and J are TRBV6-6 and TRBJ1-2; TRBD1 might be the D (6 bases). CDR3 size: 13 residues. Germline values: CDR1 MNHNY, CDR2 SVGAGI (reference sequence). V dropped 6 bases and J dropped 1 base, with 9 bases sitting between them. CDR3 sequence: CASSPDSNYGYTF. CDR3 DNA: TGTGCCAGCAGCCCGGACAGTAACTATGGCTACACCTTC.

The J gene is TRBJ1-6, the V gene TRBV7-9, with 7 bases aligning to TRBD1. Germline V CDR1 and CDR2: SEHNR, FQNEAQ (reference sequence). CDR3 length equals 13 residues. J lost 9 bases, V lost 8 bases, and 7 bases had no gene match. This CDR3 reads CASGQGVLSPLHF. Here the CDR3 DNA reads TGTGCCAGCGGCCAGGGGGTTCTTTCACCCCTCCACTTT.

This chain uses TRBV7-6 with TRBJ2-5; D is undetermined. CDR3 length: 15 residues. CDR1 is SGHVS and CDR2 is FNYEAQ in the germline V gene. With 5 bases removed from V and 6 bases from J, the gap between germline ends came to 19 bases. CDR3 DNA sequence: TGTGCCAGCAGCAGCCAGCACGGGTCGAGAAAGACCCAGTACTTC. Residues: CASSSQHGSRKTQYF.

J is TRBJ2-1 and V is TRBV5-1, with 8 bases lining up with TRBD1. This CDR3 spans 15 amino acids. Germline assignment: CDR1 SGHRS and CDR2 YFSETQ. Trimming took 2 bases from V and 2 from J; bases not matched to a gene: 3. In nucleotides, the CDR3 is TGCGCCAGCAGCTTCGGACAGGGAACCTACAATGAGCAGTTCTTC. Its translation is CASSFGQGTYNEQFF.

This clone was recorded only once. V usage is TRBV7-9 and J usage is TRBJ2-7; D not certain. V was cut by 2 bases and J by 5 bases, with 13 bases left in between. CDR1 and CDR2 (germline): SEHNR, FQNEAQ (reference sequence). There are 14 residues in the CDR3. Here the CDR3 reads CASSLSAVWNEQYF. In DNA form, the CDR3 reads TGTGCCAGCAGCTTAAGCGCAGTGTGGAACGAGCAGTACTTC.

This rearrangement joins TRBV28 to TRBJ2-2; 7 nucleotides match TRBD1. Losses at the gene ends were 6 bases for V and 2 bases for J; bases not matched to a gene: 6. The CDR3 is 15 residues long. Germline CDR1 reads MDHEN; CDR2 reads SYDVKM. Written as DNA, the CDR3 is TGTGCCAGCAGATCGAGGGGGCGCAACACCGGGGAGCTGTTTTTT. It yields the protein CASRSRGRNTGELFF.

The chain recombines TRBV9 with TRBJ1-1; 7 bases map to TRBD1. The germline gives CDR1 SGDLS, CDR2 YYNGEE. The junction had 14 bases not matched to a gene; V was cut back by 0 bases and J by 6 bases. This CDR3 is 17 amino acids long. This chain's CDR3 is CASSVASGLRGRAEAFF. CDR3 sequence (DNA): TGTGCCAGCAGCGTAGCGTCAGGGTTGAGGGGGCGAGCTGAAGCTTTCTTT. The full variable domain, completed using reference TRBV9 and TRBJ1-1, is DSGVTQTPKHLITATGQRVTLRCSPRSGDLSVYWYQQSLDQGLQFLIQYYNGEERAKGNILERFSAQQFPDLHSELNLSSLELGDSALYFCASSVASGLRGRAEAFFGQGTRLTVV.

This clone was seen just once. This rearrangement joins TRBV2 to TRBJ2-2, with 8 bases that match TRBD2. Germline values: CDR1 SNHLY, CDR2 FYNNEI. The CDR3 has 14 residues. The CDR3 reads CATQRGPNTGELFF. Here the CDR3 DNA reads TGTGCAACCCAGCGGGGGCCAAACACCGGGGAGCTGTTTTTT. Variable domain in full (rest from reference TRBV2 and TRBJ2-2): EPEVTQTPSHQVTQMGQEVILRCVPISNHLYFYWYRQILGQKVEFLVSFYNNEISEKSEIFDDQFSVERPDGSNFTLKIRSTKLEDSAMYFCATQRGPNTGELFFGEGSRLTVL.

The J gene is TRBJ2-5, the V gene TRBV5-1; 7 bases agree with TRBD1. Germline V gene data show CDR1 as SGHRS and CDR2 as YFSETQ. The CDR3 length is 14 residues. Germline trimming cut 4 bases from V and 4 bases from J; bases unmatched to any gene: 7. The CDR3 region has the DNA TGCGCCAGCAGCGCCGGGACAGCTCTAGAGACCCAGTACTTC. It codes for CASSAGTALETQYF.

This clone was found a few times. The chain carries TRBV5-4 and TRBJ2-4; 8 nucleotides match TRBD2. This CDR3 is 16 amino acids long. V gave up 4 bases and J gave up 6 bases; unmatched junction bases: 12. From germline, CDR1 is SGHNT and CDR2 YYREEE (reference sequence). The CDR3 bases are TGTGCCAGCAGCCCTGACCTTAGCGGGGATAGAAACATTCAGTACTTC. Amino acid sequence: CASSPDLSGDRNIQYF. Variable domain in full (rest from reference TRBV5-4 and TRBJ2-4): ETGVTQSPTHLIKTRGQQVTLRCSSQSGHNTVSWYQQALGQGPQFIFQYYREEENGRGNFPPRFSGLQFPNYSSELNVNALELDDSALYLCASSPDLSGDRNIQYFGAGTRLSVL.

The CDR3 nucleotides are TGTGCCGGGAGGGGGTCCTCCTCCTACGAGCAGTACTTC. This gives the protein CAGRGSSSYEQYF. The V gene is TRBV2, the J gene TRBJ2-7; the D gene is possibly TRBD2 (7 bases). Trimming removed 11 bases at V and 0 bases at J, with 14 bases between. The CDR3 is 13 residues long. CDR1 SNHLY and CDR2 FYNNEI come from the germline V gene.

This clone was found once. The chain links TRBV7-9 to TRBJ2-1; 8 bases match TRBD2. The CDR3 runs 15 residues. V gave up 5 bases and J gave up 4 bases; unmatched junction bases: 7. CDR1 is SEHNR and CDR2 is FQNEAQ in the germline V gene (reference sequence). This CDR3 reads CASSRSGGAYNEQFF. In DNA, the CDR3 is TGTGCCAGCAGCCGGAGCGGGGGAGCTTACAATGAGCAGTTCTTC.

The chain recombines TRBV18 with TRBJ2-1; 11 nucleotides agree with TRBD1. The CDR3 covers 15 residues. Trimming cost V 6 bases and J 5 bases; bases outside gene matches: 6. The germline CDR1 and CDR2 sequences are KGHSH and LQKENI. The CDR3 reads CASSPGQGDDNEQFF. In nucleotides, the CDR3 is TGTGCCAGCTCCCCGGGACAGGGGGACGACAATGAGCAGTTCTTC.

This clone appeared a few times. The chain joins TRBV6-5 to TRBJ2-5; tentatively, D is TRBD1 (6 bases). The CDR3 runs to 15 residues. V shed 6 bases and J shed 0 bases, with 14 bases lying between them. Per germline, CDR1 MNHEY and CDR2 SVGAGI. The CDR3 reads CASSQDSFDQETQYF. The CDR3 DNA reads as TGTGCCAGCAGCCAGGACAGCTTCGACCAAGAGACCCAGTACTTC.

The V gene is TRBV10-3, the J gene TRBJ1-3; TRBD1 might be the D (6 bases). Deletions cut 5 bases from V and 4 bases from J, with 15 bases between. Germline lookup yields CDR1 ENHRY and CDR2 SYGVKD. The CDR3 runs 15 residues. CDR3 sequence reads: CAISSNRVDGNTIYF. CDR3 DNA sequence: TGTGCCATCAGTAGCAACAGGGTTGACGGAAACACCATATATTTT.

The J gene is TRBJ1-2, the V gene TRBV5-1, with 8 bases matching TRBD1. Germline lookup yields CDR1 SGHRS and CDR2 YFSETQ. The CDR3 length is 13 residues. The V and J ends lost 7 bases and 13 bases, in that order; junction bases with no gene match: 15. CDR3 protein: CASELTGTGVLTF. The CDR3 DNA reads TGCGCCAGCGAACTAACGGGGACAGGCGTGCTCACCTTC.

The chain joins TRBV29-1 to TRBJ2-3, with 9 bases fitting TRBD2. V trimming: 5 bases; J trimming: 5 bases; junction bases outside the gene matches: 8. The germline gives CDR1 SQVTM, CDR2 ANQGSEA. This CDR3 is built from 14 residues. The DNA for the CDR3 is TGCAGCGTTTCCGGGACTAGCTCGGGAGATACGCAGTATTTT. Translated, it gives CSVSGTSSGDTQYF.

The CDR3 sequence is CASSARDRENKYF. The CDR3 DNA sequence: TGTGCCAGCAGTGCCCGGGACAGGGAAAACAAGTACTTC. The V gene is TRBV5-6, the J gene TRBJ2-7; 9 nucleotides line up with TRBD1. In germline, CDR1 is SGHDT, CDR2 YYEEEE. The CDR3 is made up of 13 amino acids. V trimming: 5 bases; J trimming: 11 bases; junction bases outside the gene matches: 11.

The chain carries TRBV27 and TRBJ2-2, with TRBD2 as a possible D gene (6 bases). The CDR3 has 15 residues. Germline CDR1 MNHEY, CDR2 SMNVEV (reference sequence). V was shortened by 2 bases and J by 9 bases, with 16 bases between the two germline ends. The chain's CDR3 is CASSLGLALGRELFF. The CDR3 DNA is TGTGCCAGCAGTTTAGGGCTAGCGCTGGGTAGGGAGCTGTTTTTT.

This chain uses TRBV6-5 with TRBJ1-3; D is possibly TRBD1 (5 bases). CDR3 length: 13 residues. Germline V gene sequence: CDR1 MNHEY, CDR2 SVGAGI. Between the trimmed V and J ends, which lost 8 bases and 4 bases, there was a span of 12 bases. As DNA, the CDR3 is TGTGCCAGCCAACAGGTATTCGGAAACACCATATATTTT. Protein product: CASQQVFGNTIYF.

The genes are TRBV2 and TRBJ1-2, with 9 positions matching TRBD1. The CDR3 covers 16 residues. Germline CDR1 reads SNHLY; CDR2 reads FYNNEI. V shed 9 bases and J 6 bases; nucleotides not matched to a gene: 17. The DNA of the CDR3 is TGTGCCAGTCAAAGTCCGGGACAGGGCTTTCGAGATGGCTACACCTTC. Protein: CASQSPGQGFRDGYTF.

The rearrangement uses TRBV5-4 and TRBJ2-7; a weak D match, TRBD2 (5 bases). The V and J ends lost 4 bases and 1 base respectively, with 9 bases between them. Germline CDR1 and CDR2: SGHNT and YYREEE (reference sequence). The CDR3 is 13 residues long. CDR3 residues: CASSRGLSYEQYF. CDR3 in DNA: TGTGCCAGCAGCCGCGGACTGTCCTACGAGCAGTACTTC.

J is TRBJ2-5 and V is TRBV7-9; TRBD1 aligns across 10 bases. The CDR3 totals 14 residues. Trimming removed 5 bases from V and 2 bases from J; junction bases left unmatched: 2. Per germline, CDR1 SEHNR and CDR2 FQNEAQ (reference sequence). CDR3 sequence: CASSPGQGQETQYF. CDR3 coding DNA: TGTGCCAGCAGCCCGGGACAGGGGCAAGAGACCCAGTACTTC.